This T cell receptor (beta chain) originates from a study of tumor-infiltrating lymphocytes in primary liver carcinoma. Germline V lookup: CDR1 SGHAT, CDR2 FQNNGV. The CDR3 loop spans 13 amino acids. About this clonotype itself: Antigen specificity is unknown. Sequence at one end of the junction differs from germline and may be a read error.

Starting from approximately 470 ng of total RNA, TCR beta cDNA was produced with a primer in the constant region. Three nested multiplex PCR rounds, a slightly modified ARM-PCR method, built the TCR beta libraries. TRBV1-TRBV30 forward primers paired with a C-beta reverse primer drove the first two PCR rounds, about 10 cycles each. TCRdb reprocessed the multiplex PCR reads via MiXCR and lists one record per CDR3 protein. The sample includes about 320,000 distinct CDR3 sequences, 60% to 80% of them seen just once. The authors took blood RNA from unsorted whole blood and also extracted germline DNA. Chronic HBV infection was present in the patients, who were treatment-naive. Study findings and constraints: Relative to blood, tumors carried a significantly larger fraction of the repertoire in their top 250 clones (p = 0.039).

This sequence originates from a man in his forties with primary liver carcinoma and hepatitis B virus infection. Sequencing was done on a sample of peripheral blood. The V call is TRBV11-2, the J call TRBJ2-3, with D maybe TRBD1 (5 bases). The CDR3 bases are TGTACCAGCAGTTTCCCAGGGCCAGATACGCAGTATTTT. Residues: CTSSFPGPDTQYF.